The following is a T cell receptor beta chain sequence with its context. These data belong to a study of blood T cell repertoires in COVID-19. Using immunoSEQ multiplex PCR, the repertoire was profiled, and TCRdb retains in-frame clones only, with some absent. There are 350,000 or so clones in the sample; almost 90% occur only once, and 6.5% to 8% lies in the top ten. V gave up 1 base and J gave up 4 bases, with 13 bases separating them. Per the germline V gene, CDR1 is MNHNS and CDR2 is SASEGT. The CDR3 sequence is 16 residues long. What was sequenced was peripheral blood. The receptor's source is a man aged 18 to 35 with active or convalescent COVID-19. The genes are TRBV6-1 and TRBJ2-2; TRBD1 might be the D (5 bases). CDR3 region: CASSEVPQGTTGELFF. Written as DNA, the CDR3 is TGTGCCAGCAGTGAAGTGCCCCAGGGCACCACCGGGGAGCTGTTTTTT.